This TCR beta chain was sequenced in a study of monozygotic twins with inflammatory bowel disease (dated by TCRdb to the late 2010s). Concerning the study at large: The full study comprised around 28 monozygotic twin pairs: nine German pairs (four IBD-concordant, five IBD-discordant) and 19 IBD-discordant Danish pairs. Each individual had, on average, about 151 000 unique TCRalpha sequences and 181 000 unique TCRbeta sequences available for analysis. The search for disease-associated traits relied mainly on comparing IBD patients with their genetically identical healthy co-twins within discordant pairs.

General study outcomes and caveats: Repertoire similarity did not differ between concordant and discordant twins, possibly due to limited statistical power. Background noise and inter-individual variability may have been introduced into the repertoires by the differing immunosuppressive treatments among patients. No single strong signal or clonotype linked to IBD turned up in the results, so the idea that one exists was not supported. Fewer clonotypes were shared with other individuals by IBD patients than by healthy twins, most markedly in patients showing signs of disease activity. The analysis was unable to tell different T cell subtypes apart. TCRbeta repertoire diversity, by inverse Simpson index, was decreased in IBD patients compared with their healthy co-twins.

Concerning this clonotype: Its cognate antigen has yet to be identified.

CDR1 and CDR2 are read off the germline V gene as SQVTM and ANQGSEA. The CDR3 has 14 amino acids, counting the end cysteine and phenylalanine. DNA is not recorded here. Preparation of the library involved 5' RACE. Preparation of each TCR library used approximately 3,700 ng of total RNA. For each sample, cDNA synthesis was carried out in eight separate reactions using SMARTScribe reverse transcriptase. Unique molecular identifiers containing a 6-nucleotide sample barcode were introduced through template switching during cDNA synthesis. TCRalpha and TCRbeta cDNA was amplified by two nested PCRs of 16 and 9 cycles, with bead purification after each PCR. Before amplification, the cDNA was both treated with uracil DNA-glycosylase and purified with the QIAquick PCR purification kit. The second PCR added Illumina TruSeq-compatible adapters along with sample-specific barcodes. Library quality and concentration were checked on TapeStation and Qubit, and libraries were pooled at approximately 5 ng each. Sequencing of the pooled libraries was done on an Illumina HiSeq2500 single-index Rapid Run using custom sequencing primers and 2 x 100 bp reads. On the authors' methods: PCR and sequencing errors were corrected by UMI-based consensus assembly using MiGEC version 1.2.6. MiXCR version 2.1.1 handled V(D)J alignment, clonotype assembly and CDR3 extraction. To normalise gene usage, clonotype sharing and MAIT/NKT TCR abundance, the analysis used the top 1000, 10 000 and 20 000 clonotypes per sample. After downsampling to 27 000 UMIs, diversity was calculated as the inverse Simpson index using the vegan R package. Statistical testing used paired Mann-Whitney U tests on the discordant twin pairs and applied Benjamini-Hochberg correction for multiple testing. The reads underwent TCRdb reprocessing, giving one record for each CDR3 protein sequence and no DNA. TCRdb, rather than the study authors, made the V and J calls. The sample table records 150,000 to 200,000 distinct CDR3 sequences. The ten largest make up 2.5% to 3% of the sample.

A roughly 2.5 ml peripheral blood sample was drawn into PAXgene tubes per donor and stored at -80°C. Without T cell sorting, total RNA was isolated from whole blood using the PAXgene blood miRNA kit on an automated QIAcube. Peripheral blood from monozygotic twin pairs who were concordant or discordant for inflammatory bowel disease underwent deep TCRalpha and TCRbeta repertoire profiling using unique molecular barcoding. For every twin pair, smoking habits were documented, and each individual was categorised as a current, former or never smoker. This receptor was identified in a human donor with ulcerative colitis or Crohn's disease, or a healthy co-twin of an affected twin (not recorded which). The source material was blood. The chain joins TRBV29-1 to TRBJ2-5; TCRdb gives TRBD1 as the D gene, but with no DNA this cannot be confirmed. The CDR3 is CSVFPGSSVKTQYF.